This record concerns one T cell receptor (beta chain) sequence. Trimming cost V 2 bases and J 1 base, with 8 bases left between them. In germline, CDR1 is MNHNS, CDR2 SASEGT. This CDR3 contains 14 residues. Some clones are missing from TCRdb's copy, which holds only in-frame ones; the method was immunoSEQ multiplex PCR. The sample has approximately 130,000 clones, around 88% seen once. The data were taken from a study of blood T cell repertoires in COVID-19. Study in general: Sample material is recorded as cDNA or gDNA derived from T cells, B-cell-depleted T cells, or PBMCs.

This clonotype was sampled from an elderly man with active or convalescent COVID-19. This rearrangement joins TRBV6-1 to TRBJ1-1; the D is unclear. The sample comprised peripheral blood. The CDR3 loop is CASSERSWNTEAFF. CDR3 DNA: TGTGCCAGCAGTGAACGGTCGTGGAACACTGAAGCTTTCTTT.